Listed here is a single T cell receptor beta chain. What antigen it recognizes has not been identified. No qualities accompany the bases; no much larger clone lies one base away. Sample treatment or condition, as interpreted from the label and publication: allogeneic hematopoietic cell transplantation with graft depleted of TCRalphabeta T cells and CD19 B cells. The transplant recipients were children given TCRalphabeta/CD19-depleted allogeneic hematopoietic cell grafts. The method behind the library was PCR. This sample was sequenced with an Illumina HiSeq 2500. TCR library preparation used molecular barcoding, with unique molecular identifiers applied to normalize quantification of the TCRbeta repertoire. TCRdb cleaned the public reads at Q25 with fastp, built clones with MiXCR and kept in-frame beta chains. Entries that share a CDR3 protein sequence are merged under the most common genes and DNA. This sample lists 280,000 or so distinct CDR3 sequences; roughly 11% were detected once. 20% to 30% of the sample comes from the top ten.

This specimen comes from a study of T-cell reconstitution after alpha-beta-depleted transplantation in children (dated by TCRdb to 2016 to 2017). Study-level background: The study quantitatively tracked T-cell immune reconstitution after TCRalphabeta/CD19-depleted allogeneic hematopoietic cell transplantation in children using TCR repertoire profiling.

Paper-wide results and their limitations: Over the following months the frequencies of hyperexpanded clones went down, and after one year T-cell counts and TCRbeta diversity were mostly credited to newly produced T cells. About two months after transplant, the apparently early recovery of alphabetaT-cell counts reportedly depended on just several hundred clones that had expanded rapidly and came from non-depleted graft cells. In some patients, high TCRbeta diversity at day 60 was attributed to recipient T cells and intrathymic progenitors that had survived conditioning.

Material: peripheral blood, obtained 180 days after TCRalphabeta/CD19-depleted stem cell transplant. This receptor was identified in a male patient between 2 and 10 years old who had a stem cell transplant for chronic granulomatous disease, so the T cells may come from the graft donor.

The CDR3 here reads CASIHSGGTHNEQFF. Here is the DNA: TGTGCCAGCATTCATAGCGGTGGGACCCACAATGAGCAGTTCTTC. The rearrangement combines TRBV6-2 or TRBV6-3 with TRBJ2-1; the D gene is perhaps TRBD2, from 6 matching bases. Inclusive of the bounding cysteine and phenylalanine, the CDR3 is 15 residues long. Only CDR3 DNA remains: 45 bases, in frame from the first base. Per the germline V gene, MNHEY is the CDR1 and SVGEGT is the CDR2. Trimming at the junction amounts to 7 bases on V and 5 bases on J, and the germline ends lie 18 bases apart.